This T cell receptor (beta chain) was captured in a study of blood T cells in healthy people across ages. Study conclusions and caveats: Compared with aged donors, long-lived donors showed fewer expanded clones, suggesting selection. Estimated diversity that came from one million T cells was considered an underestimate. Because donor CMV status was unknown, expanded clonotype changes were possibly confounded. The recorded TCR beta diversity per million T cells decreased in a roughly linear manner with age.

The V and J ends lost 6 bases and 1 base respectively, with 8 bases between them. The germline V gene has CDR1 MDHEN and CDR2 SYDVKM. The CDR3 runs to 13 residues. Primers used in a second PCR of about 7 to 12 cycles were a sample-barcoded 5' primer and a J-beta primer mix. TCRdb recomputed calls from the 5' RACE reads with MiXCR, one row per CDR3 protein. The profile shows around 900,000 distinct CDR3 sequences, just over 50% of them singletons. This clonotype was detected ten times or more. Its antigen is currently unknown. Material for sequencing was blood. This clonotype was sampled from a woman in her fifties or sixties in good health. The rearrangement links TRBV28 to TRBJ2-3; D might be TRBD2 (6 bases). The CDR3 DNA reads TGTGCCAGCAGGGCTAGCGGCACAGATACGCAGTATTTT. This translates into CASRASGTDTQYF.